Detailed here is one T cell receptor beta chain. The antigen is unknown. The PCR used 60 Vbeta and 13 Jbeta primers. Assay used: immunoSEQ multiplex PCR; TCRdb lists only in-frame clones, some missing. The sample shows 150,000 to 200,000 clones, around 82% of them seen only once. This sample stems from a study of cytomegalovirus exposure and HLA in healthy donors. Overall study results and limits: Presence/absence analyses assumed roughly uniform sequencing depth across donors, which may not hold.

Between the trimmed V and J ends, which lost 2 bases and 5 bases, there was a span of 6 bases. This CDR3 contains 12 residues. In germline, CDR1 is MGHRA, CDR2 YSYEKL. The V and J genes are TRBV4-1 and TRBJ2-5; D not resolved. The sequenced sample was PBMCs. This receptor was taken from a woman under 40 in good health and CMV-seropositive. Here the CDR3 DNA reads TGCGCCAGCAGCCAACCCCTGGAGACCCAGTACTTC. The encoded protein is CASSQPLETQYF.